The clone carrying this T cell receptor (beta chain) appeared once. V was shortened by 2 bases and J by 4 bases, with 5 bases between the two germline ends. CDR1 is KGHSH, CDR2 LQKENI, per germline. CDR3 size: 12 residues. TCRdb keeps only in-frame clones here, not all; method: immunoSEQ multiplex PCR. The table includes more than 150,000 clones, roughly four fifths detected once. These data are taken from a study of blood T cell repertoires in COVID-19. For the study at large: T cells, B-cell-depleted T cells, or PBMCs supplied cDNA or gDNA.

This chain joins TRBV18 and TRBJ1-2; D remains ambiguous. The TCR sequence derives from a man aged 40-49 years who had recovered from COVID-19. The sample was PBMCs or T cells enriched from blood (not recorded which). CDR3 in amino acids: CASSPEAYGYTF. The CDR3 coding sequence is TGTGCCAGCTCACCAGAAGCCTATGGCTACACCTTC.